This TCR beta chain was profiled in a study of CD8+CD57+ T cells in acquired aplastic anemia. In the study overall: When averaged, DNA from sorted CD4+ and CD8+ cells came to about 3 ug. About 10 million reads were obtained on average for healthy donor CD4+ cells. The study, taken as a whole, reports: With respect to CD8+ Simpson's diversity, patients and controls did not differ significantly. Patients and controls had in common 25 to 35 CD8+ CDR3 sequences.

CDR3 and TCR beta VDJ profiling relied on genomic DNA as the template. TCRdb redid the calling of the reads with MiXCR, one entry per CDR3 protein. The sample carries around 180,000 distinct CDR3 sequences, approximately 60% recorded once. On this clonotype: No antigen is known for it.

Sequencing was performed on sorted CD4+, CD8+, or CD8+CD57+ T cells (not recorded which) from PBMCs. This clonotype was obtained from a human donor in good health.

DNA for the CDR3: TGTGCCAGCAGCTCTTATAGCGGCCGACAGGGTGAGCAGTTCTTC. It encodes CASSSYSGRQGEQFF. The chain carries TRBV11-2 and TRBJ2-1; the D gene is possibly TRBD1 (7 bases). Trimming stripped 4 bases from V and 9 bases from J, with 19 bases between. CDR1 is SGHAT and CDR2 is FQNNGV in the germline V gene. The CDR3 is 15 amino acids.